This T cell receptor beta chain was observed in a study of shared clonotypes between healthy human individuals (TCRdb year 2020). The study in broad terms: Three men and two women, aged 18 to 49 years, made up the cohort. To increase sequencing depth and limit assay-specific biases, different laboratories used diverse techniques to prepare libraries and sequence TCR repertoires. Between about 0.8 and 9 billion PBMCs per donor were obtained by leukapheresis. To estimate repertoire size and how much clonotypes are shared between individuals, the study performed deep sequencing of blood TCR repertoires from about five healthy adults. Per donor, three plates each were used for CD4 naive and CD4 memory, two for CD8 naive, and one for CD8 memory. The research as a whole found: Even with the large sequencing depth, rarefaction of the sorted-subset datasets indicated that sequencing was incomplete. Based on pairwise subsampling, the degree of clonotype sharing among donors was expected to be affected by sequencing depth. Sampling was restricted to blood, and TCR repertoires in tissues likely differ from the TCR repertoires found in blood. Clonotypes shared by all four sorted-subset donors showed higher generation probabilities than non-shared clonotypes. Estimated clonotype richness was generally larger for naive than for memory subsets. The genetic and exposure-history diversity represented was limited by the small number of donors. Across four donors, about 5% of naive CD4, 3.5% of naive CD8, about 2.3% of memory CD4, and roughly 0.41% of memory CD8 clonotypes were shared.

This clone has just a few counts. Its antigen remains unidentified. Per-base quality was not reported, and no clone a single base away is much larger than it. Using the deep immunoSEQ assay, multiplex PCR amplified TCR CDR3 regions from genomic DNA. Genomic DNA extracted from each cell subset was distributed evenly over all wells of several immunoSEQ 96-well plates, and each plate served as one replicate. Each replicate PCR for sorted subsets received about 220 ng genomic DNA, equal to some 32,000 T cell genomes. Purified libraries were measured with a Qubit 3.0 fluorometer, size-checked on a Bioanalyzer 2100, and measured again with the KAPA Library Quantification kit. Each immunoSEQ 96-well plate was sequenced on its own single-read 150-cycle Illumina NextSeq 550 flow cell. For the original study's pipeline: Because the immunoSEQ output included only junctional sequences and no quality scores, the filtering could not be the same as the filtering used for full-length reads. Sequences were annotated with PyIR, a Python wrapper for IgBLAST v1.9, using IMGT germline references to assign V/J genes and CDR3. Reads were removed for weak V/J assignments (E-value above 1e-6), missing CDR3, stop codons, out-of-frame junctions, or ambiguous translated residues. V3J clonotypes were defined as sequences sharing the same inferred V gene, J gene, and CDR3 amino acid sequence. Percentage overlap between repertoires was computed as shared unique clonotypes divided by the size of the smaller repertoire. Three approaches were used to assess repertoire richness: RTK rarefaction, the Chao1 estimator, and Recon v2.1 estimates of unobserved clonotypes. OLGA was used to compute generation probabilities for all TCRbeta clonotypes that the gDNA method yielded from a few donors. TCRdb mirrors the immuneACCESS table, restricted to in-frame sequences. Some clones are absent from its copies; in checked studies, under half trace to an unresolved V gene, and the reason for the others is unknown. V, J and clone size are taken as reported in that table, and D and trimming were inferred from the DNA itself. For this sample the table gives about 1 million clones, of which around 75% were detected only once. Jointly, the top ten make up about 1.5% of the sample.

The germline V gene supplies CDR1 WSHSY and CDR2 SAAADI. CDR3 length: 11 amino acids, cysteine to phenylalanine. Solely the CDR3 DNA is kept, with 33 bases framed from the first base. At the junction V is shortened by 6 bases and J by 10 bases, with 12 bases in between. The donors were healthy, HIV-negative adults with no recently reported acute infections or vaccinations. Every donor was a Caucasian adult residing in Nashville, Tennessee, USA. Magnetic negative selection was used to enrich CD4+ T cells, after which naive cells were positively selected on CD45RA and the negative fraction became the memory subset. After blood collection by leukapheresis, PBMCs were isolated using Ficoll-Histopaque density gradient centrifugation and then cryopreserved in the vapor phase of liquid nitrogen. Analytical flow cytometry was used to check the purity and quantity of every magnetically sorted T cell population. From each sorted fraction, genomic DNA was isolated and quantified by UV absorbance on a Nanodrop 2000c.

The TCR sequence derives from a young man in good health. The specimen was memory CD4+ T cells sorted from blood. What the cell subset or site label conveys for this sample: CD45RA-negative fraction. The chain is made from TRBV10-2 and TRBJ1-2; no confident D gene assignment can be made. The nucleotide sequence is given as TGCGCCAGCAGCCCGAACCGAGACTACACCTTC. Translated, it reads CASSPNRDYTF.